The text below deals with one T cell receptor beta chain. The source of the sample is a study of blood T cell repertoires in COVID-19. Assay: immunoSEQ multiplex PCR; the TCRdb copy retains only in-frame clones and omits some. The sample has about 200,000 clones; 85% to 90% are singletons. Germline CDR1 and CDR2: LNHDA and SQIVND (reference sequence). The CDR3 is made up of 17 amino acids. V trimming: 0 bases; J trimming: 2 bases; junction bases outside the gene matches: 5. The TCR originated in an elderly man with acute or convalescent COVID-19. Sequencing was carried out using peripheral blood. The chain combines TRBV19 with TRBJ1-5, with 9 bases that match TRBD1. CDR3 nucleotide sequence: TGTGCCAGTAGTATAGATTGGGGACAGGGTGGCAATCAGCCCCAGCATTTT. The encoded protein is CASSIDWGQGGNQPQHF. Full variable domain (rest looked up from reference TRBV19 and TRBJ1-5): DGGITQSPKYLFRKEGQNVTLSCEQNLNHDAMYWYRQDPGQGLRLIYYSQIVNDFQKGDIAEGYSVSREKKESFPLTVTSAQKNPTAFYLCASSIDWGQGGNQPQHFGDGTRLSIL.